The rows below give T cell receptor beta chains drawn from one sample of a study of T-cell memory formation after mild COVID-19. MiXCR, run by TCRdb on the 5' RACE reads, gives a single entry per CDR3 protein. The data show under 450,000 distinct CDR3 sequences, 20% to 25% seen once. Material: PBMCs or a T cell subset sorted from them (not recorded which). The origin of the receptors is an adult woman who had mild COVID-19 (a few samples of this study predate the infection). Cell type and time point are not known. Both conserved end residues are part of each CDR3. A D gene is named only where the DNA matches it firmly. Size tells how often a clone was seen (once, few, many) or the class of an expanded clone, and some rows leave it out.

j_call,d_call,v_call,clone_size,cdr3_aa,cdr3_nt
TRBJ1-1,-,TRBV20-1,-,CSAPQGLPGGAFF,TGCAGTGCTCCCCAAGGACTCCCGGGGGGAGCTTTCTTT
TRBJ2-3,TRBD1,TRBV2,-,CASVLDRATDTQYF,TGTGCCAGCGTACTGGACAGGGCCACAGATACGCAGTATTTT
TRBJ2-1,TRBD1,TRBV5-5,-,CASSQGQGLRGAQFF,TGTGCCAGCAGCCAGGGACAGGGGTTGCGCGGTGCGCAGTTCTTC
TRBJ2-3,-,TRBV4-2,-,CASSQDQLKLDTQYF,TGTGCCAGCAGCCAAGATCAGCTAAAGCTAGATACGCAGTATTTT
TRBJ1-2,TRBD1,TRBV7-9,-,CASSYRGQGGYTF,TGTGCCAGCAGTTACCGGGGACAGGGAGGCTACACCTTC
TRBJ1-3,-,TRBV15,few,CATSRAENSGNTIYF,TGTGCCACCAGCAGAGCGGAGAACTCTGGAAACACCATATATTTT
TRBJ1-1,-,TRBV12-3/TRBV12-4,-,CASRPNQQGRNTEAFF,TGTGCCAGCAGACCAAATCAACAGGGCAGGAACACTGAAGCTTTCTTT
TRBJ2-6,TRBD1,TRBV7-9,few,CASSDRRGRIGSGANVLTF,TGTGCCAGCAGCGATCGTAGGGGGCGGATCGGCTCTGGGGCCAACGTCCTGACTTTC
TRBJ2-7,-,TRBV19,-,CASSITGSYEQYF,TGTGCCAGTAGTATCACGGGCTCCTACGAGCAGTACTTC
TRBJ2-7,TRBD2,TRBV6-1,-,CAAGVGEGYEQYF,TGTGCCGCGGGGGTCGGGGAAGGCTACGAGCAGTACTTC
TRBJ1-5,-,TRBV10-3,few,CAISESGGPNQPQHF,TGTGCCATCAGTGAAAGTGGGGGTCCCAATCAGCCCCAGCATTTT
TRBJ1-4,-,TRBV5-6,-,CASSLDWRGGPEDEKLFF,TGTGCCAGCAGCCTCGACTGGCGGGGGGGGCCCGAGGATGAAAAACTGTTTTTT
TRBJ2-7,TRBD2,TRBV27,few,CASSLYAGGEGEQYF,TGTGCCAGCAGTTTATATGCGGGAGGTGAGGGCGAGCAGTACTTC
TRBJ2-3,-,TRBV24-1,few,CATSPWGSSADTQYF,TGTGCCACCAGCCCGTGGGGAAGCAGCGCAGATACGCAGTATTTT
TRBJ2-3,TRBD1,TRBV9,-,CASSVAGQGADTQYF,TGTGCCAGCAGCGTAGCAGGACAGGGGGCAGATACGCAGTATTTT
TRBJ2-3,-,TRBV7-2,-,CASSLVTTRATDTQYF,TGTGCCAGCAGCTTAGTTACGACTAGGGCCACAGATACGCAGTATTTT
TRBJ2-1,TRBD1,TRBV7-2,-,CASSLVLGQGSVGSYNEQFF,TGTGCCAGCAGCTTAGTTTTGGGACAGGGGTCCGTCGGTTCCTACAATGAGCAGTTCTTC
TRBJ2-3,-,TRBV10-3,-,CAISGTVALVADTQYF,TGTGCCATCAGTGGGACGGTCGCTCTTGTAGCCGATACGCAGTATTTT
TRBJ2-7,-,TRBV12-3/TRBV12-4,once,CASSPGTSAGHEQYF,TGTGCCAGCAGTCCAGGGACCAGCGCCGGCCACGAGCAGTACTTC
TRBJ2-2,-,TRBV9,-,CASSIRDGLNTGELFF,TGTGCCAGCAGCATCCGGGACGGGCTCAACACCGGGGAGCTGTTTTTT
TRBJ2-5,TRBD1,TRBV5-4,-,CASSRRDRGGETQYF,TGTGCCAGCAGCCGCCGGGACAGGGGTGGGGAGACCCAGTACTTC
TRBJ1-5,TRBD1,TRBV19,-,CASSPGQGSSSQPQHF,TGTGCCAGTAGCCCAGGACAGGGAAGCTCCTCTCAGCCCCAGCATTTT
TRBJ2-3,-,TRBV7-9,-,CASSLEVAVVGDTQYF,TGTGCCAGCAGCTTAGAGGTAGCGGTCGTGGGAGATACGCAGTATTTT
TRBJ1-2,-,TRBV7-9,few,CASSLVREGYTF,TGTGCCAGCAGCTTAGTGAGGGAAGGCTACACCTTC
TRBJ2-1,-,TRBV5-5,-,CASSYEGPNEQFF,TGTGCCAGCAGTTATGAGGGGCCGAATGAGCAGTTCTTC
TRBJ2-3,TRBD2,TRBV27,once,CASRLSGIGSDTQYF,TGTGCCAGCAGGCTTAGCGGGATTGGTTCAGATACGCAGTATTTT
TRBJ1-4,-,TRBV18,-,CASSPSYEKTNEKLFF,TGTGCCAGCTCACCATCCTACGAGAAGACTAATGAAAAACTGTTTTTT
TRBJ2-7,-,TRBV20-1,many,CSARDGTYEQYF,TGCAGTGCTAGAGATGGGACCTACGAGCAGTACTTC
TRBJ2-1,-,TRBV14,few,CASKTTGFNEQFF,TGTGCCAGCAAAACAACCGGGTTCAATGAGCAGTTCTTC
TRBJ1-1,-,TRBV30,few,CAWSPQVTMNTEAFF,TGTGCCTGGAGCCCTCAGGTAACCATGAACACTGAAGCTTTCTTT
TRBJ1-5,-,TRBV30,few,CAWSAQGYSNQPQHF,TGTGCCTGGAGTGCACAGGGTTATAGCAATCAGCCCCAGCATTTT
TRBJ2-3,-,TRBV12-3/TRBV12-4,-,CASRLGLSTDTQYF,TGTGCCAGCCGCCTCGGGTTAAGCACAGATACGCAGTATTTT
TRBJ2-7,TRBD1,TRBV4-1,once,CASSPRHGTGDSYEQYF,TGCGCCAGCAGCCCTCGACACGGGACAGGGGATTCCTACGAGCAGTACTTC
TRBJ1-5,-,TRBV12-3/TRBV12-4,-,CASSPSRVANQPQHF,TGTGCCAGCAGTCCCTCGCGGGTAGCGAATCAGCCCCAGCATTTT
TRBJ2-1,-,TRBV7-9,few,CASSLKDGGSYNEQFF,TGTGCCAGCAGCTTAAAGGACGGGGGTTCCTACAATGAGCAGTTCTTC
TRBJ1-5,-,TRBV7-2,few,CASSPTVYQPQHF,TGTGCCAGCAGCCCAACGGTATATCAGCCCCAGCATTTT
TRBJ2-5,-,TRBV7-9,-,CASSLEGKETQYF,TGTGCCAGCAGCTTAGAAGGGAAAGAGACCCAGTACTTC
TRBJ2-7,-,TRBV7-2,few,CASSQWREQYF,TGTGCCAGCAGCCAGTGGAGAGAGCAGTACTTC
TRBJ1-2,TRBD1,TRBV19,-,CASMEGQGGYGYTF,TGTGCCAGTATGGAGGGACAGGGGGGTTATGGCTACACCTTC
TRBJ2-3,TRBD1,TRBV15,-,CATSRVYRGRDTQYF,TGTGCCACCAGCAGAGTATACAGGGGGCGGGATACGCAGTATTTT
TRBJ1-1,-,TRBV4-1,-,CASSQEGMNTEAFF,TGCGCCAGCAGCCAAGAAGGGATGAACACTGAAGCTTTCTTT
TRBJ2-5,TRBD1,TRBV25-1,-,CASSSGGQETQYF,TGTGCCAGCAGTTCAGGGGGCCAAGAGACCCAGTACTTC
TRBJ2-7,-,TRBV23-1,once,CASSQSLLRAGLVDEQYF,TGCGCCAGCAGTCAATCGCTACTTCGGGCGGGATTGGTGGACGAGCAGTACTTC
TRBJ2-3,-,TRBV10-3,few,CAISILRGGTDTQYF,TGTGCCATCAGTATTCTCAGGGGTGGCACAGATACGCAGTATTTT
TRBJ2-1,-,TRBV5-4,-,CASSLDPSVSEQFF,TGTGCCAGCAGCTTGGACCCTAGCGTCAGTGAGCAGTTCTTC
TRBJ1-3,-,TRBV5-4,-,CASSLGPEPHSGNTIYF,TGTGCCAGCAGCTTGGGGCCAGAACCTCACTCTGGAAACACCATATATTTT
TRBJ2-3,TRBD1,TRBV29-1,-,CSVAQGADTQYF,TGCAGCGTTGCTCAGGGGGCAGATACGCAGTATTTT
TRBJ2-7,TRBD2,TRBV19,-,CASSPQQTSGSSYEQYF,TGTGCCAGTAGTCCCCAGCAAACTAGCGGGAGTTCCTACGAGCAGTACTTC
TRBJ1-2,-,TRBV5-1,-,CASSNLMMGSYGYTF,TGCGCCAGCAGTAACCTTATGATGGGGTCCTATGGCTACACCTTC
TRBJ2-4,TRBD1,TRBV27,-,CASSLLAQGASNIQYF,TGTGCCAGCAGTTTATTGGCACAGGGGGCTAGCAACATTCAGTACTTC
TRBJ1-1,TRBD1,TRBV3-1,-,CASRQGMNTEAFF,TGTGCCAGCAGACAGGGGATGAACACTGAAGCTTTCTTT
TRBJ1-2,TRBD1,TRBV6-2/TRBV6-3,-,CASSLSGQNYGYTF,TGTGCCAGCAGTTTGTCGGGACAGAACTATGGCTACACCTTC
TRBJ1-2,-,TRBV29-1,few,CSVEDTSGDYGYTF,TGCAGCGTTGAAGATACCTCGGGGGACTATGGCTACACCTTC
TRBJ2-3,-,TRBV7-9,-,CASSLRQTGGTDTQYF,TGTGCCAGCAGCCTCAGACAGACGGGGGGCACAGATACGCAGTATTTT
TRBJ2-5,-,TRBV4-2,few,CASSQDIGFLETQYF,TGTGCCAGCAGCCAAGACATAGGTTTCTTGGAGACCCAGTACTTC
TRBJ2-6,-,TRBV7-6,-,CASSDPRFSGANVLTF,TGTGCCAGCAGCGATCCGAGGTTCTCTGGGGCCAACGTCCTGACTTTC
TRBJ2-1,-,TRBV11-1,-,CASSLEGRDQLVF,TGTGCCAGCAGCCTCGAGGGGCGGGACCAGTTGGTCTTC
TRBJ2-5,-,TRBV3-1,-,CASSQDGTVLETQYF,TGTGCCAGCAGCCAAGACGGGACGGTCCTGGAGACCCAGTACTTC
TRBJ2-1,-,TRBV4-1,few,CASSLDGGGDEQFF,TGCGCCAGCAGTCTCGACGGGGGCGGGGATGAGCAGTTCTTC
TRBJ1-1,-,TRBV30,few,CAWRQGNTEAFF,TGTGCCTGGAGACAGGGGAACACTGAAGCTTTCTTT